The 20 T cell receptor beta chains reported below all come from one sample, sequenced in a study of cytomegalovirus exposure and HLA in healthy donors. Vbeta (60) and Jbeta (13) primers were used in the PCR. The table came from immunoSEQ multiplex PCR; TCRdb's copy has only in-frame clones and leaves some out. The repertoire has about 140,000 clones, about 86% of them found once; the top ten carry roughly 4%. Sample: PBMCs. The receptor set was obtained from a man aged 40-50 years in good health and CMV-seropositive.

The chain has TRBV19 and TRBJ1-2, with D unresolved. V dropped 6 bases and J dropped 4 bases, with 6 bases sitting between them. The CDR3 runs to 11 residues. CDR1 and CDR2 from the germline V gene are LNHDA and SQIVND (reference sequence). In DNA form, the CDR3 reads TGTGCCAGTAGGTCTCGCTATGGCTACACCTTC. This gives the protein CASRSRYGYTF. Supplemented by reference TRBV19 and TRBJ1-2, the full variable domain reads DGGITQSPKYLFRKEGQNVTLSCEQNLNHDAMYWYRQDPGQGLRLIYYSQIVNDFQKGDIAEGYSVSREKKESFPLTVTSAQKNPTAFYLCASRSRYGYTFGSGTRLTVV.

The V gene is TRBV28, the J gene TRBJ1-3; D is uncertain. The V gene's germline CDR1 is MDHEN and CDR2 SYDVKM. The CDR3 covers 16 residues. Trimming left V 5 bases short and J 0 bases short, with 14 bases between. CDR3 protein: CASSPEGGNSGNTIYF. CDR3 nucleotide sequence: TGTGCCAGCAGTCCAGAGGGAGGAAACTCTGGAAACACCATATATTTT.

The rearrangement uses TRBV4-1 and TRBJ2-2; D call uncertain. The CDR3 runs 13 residues. Trimming cost V 3 bases and J 4 bases, with 6 bases left between them. CDR1 MGHRA and CDR2 YSYEKL come from the germline V gene. This CDR3 reads CASSHGSTGELFF. Here the CDR3 DNA reads TGCGCCAGCAGCCACGGGTCCACCGGGGAGCTGTTTTTT.

The chain uses TRBV7-9 and TRBJ1-1, with D unclear. Germline CDR1 reads SEHNR; CDR2 reads FQNEAQ (reference sequence). The germline V and J ends were trimmed by 5 bases and 1 base, with 14 bases remaining between them. The CDR3 length is 15 residues. The CDR3 DNA sequence: TGTGCCAGCAGCCCCCCGATATGGAGGAACACTGAAGCTTTCTTT. Encoded protein: CASSPPIWRNTEAFF.

The rearrangement uses TRBV29-1 and TRBJ1-2, with D maybe TRBD1 (5 bases). The CDR3 length is 11 residues. Trimming removed 7 bases at V and 3 bases at J, with 9 bases between. CDR1 SQVTM and CDR2 ANQGSEA come from the germline V gene. The CDR3 nucleotides are TGCAGCGGGGGGGGATACTATGGCTACACCTTC. It yields the protein CSGGGYYGYTF.

V is TRBV4-3 and J is TRBJ2-5, with 8 bases fitting TRBD1. The V gene end was trimmed by 0 bases and the J gene end by 5 bases; junction bases not matched to a gene: 8. Germline CDR1 LGHNA, CDR2 YSLEER. The CDR3 consists of 16 residues. CDR3 protein: CASSQDKQGGRETQYF. CDR3 sequence (DNA): TGCGCCAGCAGCCAAGATAAACAGGGGGGAAGGGAGACCCAGTACTTC.

The V and J genes are TRBV18 and TRBJ1-1, with 8 nucleotides matching TRBD1. With 6 bases clipped from V and 1 base from J, the junction kept 4 bases outside the gene matches. The V gene's germline CDR1 is KGHSH and CDR2 LQKENI. CDR3 size: 14 residues. The CDR3 protein is CASSGDRQNTEAFF. DNA for the CDR3: TGTGCCAGCTCGGGGGACAGGCAGAACACTGAAGCTTTCTTT.

The J gene is TRBJ1-1, the V gene TRBV5-1; 8 bases agree with TRBD1. CDR3 length equals 14 residues. Germline V gives CDR1 SGHRS, CDR2 YFSETQ. J gave up 4 bases and V 4 bases, and 6 bases lay outside the gene matches. CDR3 region: CASSNGQGLTEAFF. The CDR3 nucleotides are TGCGCCAGCAGCAACGGACAGGGTCTCACTGAAGCTTTCTTT.

The gene calls are TRBV7-2 and TRBJ1-2; TRBD1 matches 9 bases. The germline gives CDR1 SGHTA, CDR2 FQGNSA. The CDR3 sequence is 14 residues long. Trimming cost V 5 bases and J 4 bases; bases outside gene matches: 5. The CDR3 reads CASSPPGQGYGYTF. DNA for the CDR3: TGTGCCAGCAGCCCCCCGGGACAGGGCTATGGCTACACCTTC. The complete variable domain, with remaining parts taken from reference TRBV7-2 and TRBJ1-2, reads GAGVSQSPSNKVTEKGKDVELRCDPISGHTALYWYRQSLGQGLEFLIYFQGNSAPDKSGLPSDRFSAERTGGSVSTLTIQRTQQEDSAVYLCASSPPGQGYGYTFGSGTRLTVV.

The chain is built from TRBV5-4 and TRBJ2-5; D may be TRBD2 (5 bases). The CDR3 is 14 amino acids. Per germline, CDR1 SGHNT and CDR2 YYREEE (reference sequence). V was trimmed by 2 bases and J by 1 base, leaving 9 bases between them. CDR3 in DNA: TGTGCCAGCAGCTTTTGGAGGCGCCAAGAGACCCAGTACTTC. Its translation: CASSFWRRQETQYF. The full variable domain, in which reference TRBV5-4 and TRBJ2-5 provide the parts outside the CDR3, is ETGVTQSPTHLIKTRGQQVTLRCSSQSGHNTVSWYQQALGQGPQFIFQYYREEENGRGNFPPRFSGLQFPNYSSELNVNALELDDSALYLCASSFWRRQETQYFGPGTRLLVL.

The chain couples TRBV7-2 to TRBJ2-1; 10 bases are shared with TRBD2. The J segment lost 0 bases and the V segment lost 5 bases, leaving 7 bases of the junction unmatched. The CDR3 extends over 17 amino acids. Germline CDR1 and CDR2: SGHTA and FQGNSA. Here the CDR3 reads CASSLASGGSSYNEQFF. DNA of the CDR3: TGTGCCAGCAGCCTCGCTAGCGGGGGTAGCTCCTACAATGAGCAGTTCTTC.

The CDR3 coding sequence is TGTGCCAGCAGCGAGACTAGCGGGGGAGATACAGATACGCAGTATTTT. Protein: CASSETSGGDTDTQYF. This chain links TRBV9 with TRBJ2-3; 12 positions agree with TRBD2. CDR3 length: 16 amino acids. CDR1 is SGDLS, CDR2 YYNGEE, per germline. Trimming removed 3 bases from V and 3 bases from J; junction bases left unmatched: 5.

This sequence joins TRBV10-1 and TRBJ1-1; possible D gene TRBD1, 6 bases. Germline loops: CDR1 WNHNN, CDR2 SYGVQD (reference sequence). The length of the CDR3 is 13 residues. Trimming removed 10 bases at V and 0 bases at J, with 12 bases between. The CDR3 region is CATQQGLNTEAFF. CDR3 DNA sequence: TGCGCCACTCAACAGGGCCTGAACACTGAAGCTTTCTTT.

The chain recombines TRBV6-6 with TRBJ1-4, with TRBD1 matching over 7 bases. J was trimmed by 0 bases and V by 10 bases; bases with no gene match: 5. This CDR3 has 14 amino acids. Germline values: CDR1 MNHNY, CDR2 SVGAGI (reference sequence). Here the CDR3 reads CATWDSSTNEKLFF. The CDR3 bases are TGTGCCACCTGGGACAGTTCAACTAATGAAAAACTGTTTTTT.

The chain couples TRBV9 to TRBJ2-5; unclear D gene. CDR3 length: 14 amino acids. V was pared by 4 bases and J by 1 base, with 11 bases between. CDR1 is SGDLS and CDR2 is YYNGEE in the germline V gene. The CDR3 loop is CASSPNYIQETQYF. The CDR3 DNA is TGTGCCAGCAGCCCCAATTACATCCAAGAGACCCAGTACTTC.

The V call is TRBV7-6, the J call TRBJ1-4, with 9 bases that match TRBD1. This CDR3 contains 18 residues. V lost 5 bases and J lost 12; bases outside the gene matches: 22. The germline V gene encodes CDR1 SGHVS and CDR2 FNYEAQ. CDR3 sequence: CASSQRTGTGPLGVELFF. DNA for the CDR3: TGTGCCAGCAGCCAACGTACGGGGACAGGGCCTTTAGGGGTGGAACTGTTTTTT.

The chain is built from TRBV18 and TRBJ1-6; possibly TRBD1 for D (5 bases). In germline, CDR1 is KGHSH, CDR2 LQKENI. This CDR3 is built from 13 residues. Trimming took off 6 bases at V and 10 bases at J, with 13 bases between the two ends. The CDR3, as DNA: TGTGCCAGCTCTGGGACTCAGGAGTCACCCCTCCACTTT. Translation gives CASSGTQESPLHF.

The chain couples TRBV4-3 to TRBJ2-5; TRBD2 matches at 11 bases. After removal of 1 base from V and 3 bases from J, the junction contained 10 bases not matched to a gene. The CDR3 runs 18 residues. Germline-derived CDR1 and CDR2 are LGHNA and YSLEER. CDR3 residues: CASSQVHPVTSGEETQYF. CDR3 nucleotides: TGCGCCAGCAGCCAAGTACACCCGGTGACTAGCGGGGAAGAGACCCAGTACTTC.

The CDR3, as DNA: TGTGCCAGCAGTCGCCGGACAGGGGGGGGCTACGAGCAGTACTTC. Protein sequence: CASSRRTGGGYEQYF. The chain carries TRBV27 and TRBJ2-7; 10 bases align to TRBD1. V lost 5 bases and J lost 3; bases outside the gene matches: 7. CDR1 MNHEY and CDR2 SMNVEV come from the germline V gene (reference sequence). The CDR3 has 15 amino acids.

The chain links TRBV18 to TRBJ2-7; D is uncertain. Germline values: CDR1 KGHSH, CDR2 LQKENI. V dropped 3 bases and J dropped 5 bases, with 14 bases sitting between them. This CDR3 spans 14 amino acids. Written as DNA, the CDR3 is TGTGCCAGCTCACCTCGTACACTTCGGGACGAGCAGTACTTC. It specifies CASSPRTLRDEQYF.